This TCR beta chain was obtained from a study of blood T cell repertoires in COVID-19. Study as a whole: Specimens from acute and convalescent COVID-19 originated in the United States, Italy and Spain.

The CDR3 spans 14 residues. V lost 6 bases to trimming and J lost 4 bases; unmatched junction nucleotides: 7. CDR1 is MNHEY and CDR2 is SMNVEV in the germline V gene (reference sequence). In the authors' workflow: Amplification from reference gene primers served as the basis for estimated nucleated cell counts. The table came from immunoSEQ multiplex PCR; TCRdb's copy has only in-frame clones and leaves some out. D and trimming were read from the DNA, whereas the V and J calls and clone size are those reported in that table. Seen here are 97,000 or so clones, about 81% observed once, and the top ten hold 15% to 20%.

This chain uses TRBV27 with TRBJ2-7; 9 bases agree with TRBD1. This sequence originates from a man at least 80 years old with acute or convalescent COVID-19. Sequenced input: peripheral blood. CDR3 sequence reads: CASSRDRALYEQYF. The CDR3 DNA reads as TGTGCCAGCAGCCGGGACAGGGCTTTGTACGAGCAGTACTTC.